This T cell receptor beta chain was sequenced for a study of blood T cell repertoires in COVID-19. Study summary: From the United States, Italy and Spain came samples of acute and convalescent COVID-19. Sources were T cells, B-cell-depleted T cells, or PBMCs; the material itself was cDNA or gDNA.

Per germline, CDR1 MDHEN and CDR2 SYDVKM. The CDR3 sequence is 15 residues long. Germline trimming cut 3 bases from V and 2 bases from J; bases unmatched to any gene: 3. Some clones are missing from TCRdb's copy, which holds only in-frame ones; the method was immunoSEQ multiplex PCR. The repertoire has about 32,000 clones, about 86% of them found once; the top ten carry 4.9%. Sequenced sample: peripheral blood. This chain joins TRBV28 and TRBJ2-5, with 10 nucleotides matching TRBD2. The source is a woman in her 70s with active COVID-19. The CDR3 region has the DNA TGTGCCAGCAGTTTCCAACTAGCGGGGCAAGAGACCCAGTACTTC. This translates into CASSFQLAGQETQYF.